Listed here are 20 T cell receptor beta chains from one sample, sequenced in a study of shared clonotypes between healthy human individuals. CD8 cells classed as naive were CD45RO-negative and positively selected for CCR7, excluding terminally differentiated effector memory CD45RA+ cells. Assay: immunoSEQ multiplex PCR; the TCRdb copy retains only in-frame clones and omits some. The repertoire holds roughly 2.1 million clones, with around 93% as singletons. The specimen sequenced was naive CD8+ T cells from PBMCs. The source of these receptors is a man aged 18 to 30 in good health. Some clones in this sample may be carry-over from other donors' samples.

The rearrangement uses TRBV6-5 and TRBJ2-4; D is ambiguous. V was cut by 2 bases and J by 6 bases, with 8 bases left in between. This CDR3 region has 13 residues. From germline, CDR1 is MNHEY and CDR2 SVGAGI. The CDR3 spells CASSYVGGNIQYF. Here the CDR3 DNA reads TGTGCCAGCAGTTACGTCGGTGGAAACATTCAGTACTTC.

The CDR3 is CASSVAGRAKNIQYF. CDR3 DNA: TGTGCCAGCAGCGTAGCAGGTCGGGCCAAAAACATTCAGTACTTC. This rearrangement joins TRBV9 to TRBJ2-4; D call uncertain. CDR1 and CDR2 (germline): SGDLS, YYNGEE. The CDR3 covers 15 residues. V was cut by 0 bases and J by 1 base, with 8 bases left in between.

The rearrangement joins TRBV6-5 to TRBJ2-3; a weak D match, TRBD1 (6 bases). The CDR3 is made up of 14 amino acids. V was cut by 0 bases and J by 4 bases, with 8 bases left in between. Germline values: CDR1 MNHEY, CDR2 SVGAGI. In DNA form, the CDR3 reads TGTGCCAGCAGTTACTCACCAGGGGCAGATACGCAGTATTTT. It encodes CASSYSPGADTQYF.

The chain joins TRBV28 to TRBJ2-1; 10 bases map to TRBD2. V shed 6 bases and J 7 bases; nucleotides not matched to a gene: 33. Germline CDR1 MDHEN, CDR2 SYDVKM. CDR3 length equals 23 residues. CDR3 sequence reads: CASRGSKLTGNYSGRSVWNEQFF. CDR3 DNA sequence: TGTGCCAGCAGGGGGTCCAAACTGACAGGAAACTATAGCGGGAGGTCCGTTTGGAATGAGCAGTTCTTC.

The chain carries TRBV7-9 and TRBJ2-7; either TRBD1 or TRBD2 may fit D (5 bases each). The CDR3 sequence is 12 residues long. Looked up from germline, CDR1 is SEHNR and CDR2 is FQNEAQ (reference sequence). V was shortened by 6 bases and J by 12 bases, with 18 bases between the two germline ends. The CDR3, as DNA: TGTGCCAGCAGTTCCGGGCCCCTGGGGACGTACTTC. It codes for CASSSGPLGTYF.

V usage is TRBV4-1 and J usage is TRBJ2-2, with D unclear. The CDR3 is 18 residues long. The V end lost 4 bases, the J end lost 0 bases, and 18 bases lay between the germline ends. Germline V gene lookup returns CDR1 MGHRA and CDR2 YSYEKL. The CDR3 loop reads CASSLRYLSGANTGELFF. CDR3 nucleotides: TGCGCCAGCAGCCTCCGCTATCTATCGGGCGCGAACACCGGGGAGCTGTTTTTT.

The rearrangement joins TRBV5-6 to TRBJ2-2; a weak D match, TRBD2 (5 bases). Germline CDR1 is SGHDT and CDR2 is YYEEEE. The CDR3 length is 15 residues. The ends were cut back, 2 bases at V and 3 bases at J, with 11 bases in the middle. Here the CDR3 DNA reads TGTGCCAGCAGCTTCCTCGGGGAATACACCGGGGAGCTGTTTTTT. Protein: CASSFLGEYTGELFF.

The V call is TRBV7-9, the J call TRBJ2-1; possible D gene TRBD1, 6 bases. Between the trimmed V and J ends, which lost 6 bases and 10 bases, there was a span of 19 bases. CDR3 size: 14 residues. Germline V gives CDR1 SEHNR, CDR2 FQNEAQ (reference sequence). The CDR3 loop reads CASRPGTSNGEQFF. The DNA of the CDR3 is TGTGCCAGCAGGCCCGGGACAAGCAACGGGGAGCAGTTCTTC.

The chain links TRBV29-1 to TRBJ2-2; 14 bases line up with TRBD2. The CDR3 length is 20 residues. The germline CDR1 and CDR2 sequences are SQVTM and ANQGSEA. Germline trimming cut 5 bases from V and 6 bases from J; bases unmatched to any gene: 20. The CDR3 DNA reads as TGCAGCGTTTTAATTCTTCCGGGACTAGCGGGAGTAGGAGAAGCCGGGGAGCTGTTTTTT. This codes for CSVLILPGLAGVGEAGELFF.

V is TRBV4-3 and J is TRBJ1-4; 8 bases map to TRBD1. The CDR3 contains 16 residues. With 0 bases clipped from V and 7 bases from J, the junction kept 7 bases outside the gene matches. Per germline, CDR1 LGHNA and CDR2 YSLEER. Written as DNA, the CDR3 is TGCGCCAGCAGCCAAGATTGGACAGGGTCTTTTGAAAAACTGTTTTTT. This gives the protein CASSQDWTGSFEKLFF.

The chain carries TRBV9 and TRBJ1-1; tentatively, D is TRBD1 (5 bases). This CDR3 is 13 amino acids long. Trimming took 6 bases from V and 3 from J, leaving 12 bases between them. The germline CDR1 and CDR2 sequences are SGDLS and YYNGEE. CDR3 in amino acids: CASTGQGDTEAFF. The CDR3 nucleotides are TGTGCCAGCACGGGTCAGGGTGACACTGAAGCTTTCTTT.

DNA of the CDR3: TGTGCCAGCAGCAAAGTAACGGCAGGGACCTACGAGCAGTACTTC. Translation gives CASSKVTAGTYEQYF. The chain combines TRBV21-1 with TRBJ2-7; TRBD1, the table's D call, lacks a check against the DNA. TRBV21-1 is termed a pseudogene. The CDR3 runs 15 residues.

The gene calls are TRBV30 and TRBJ1-1, with D unresolved. CDR3 length: 13 amino acids. The germline V gene has CDR1 GTSNPN and CDR2 SVGIG (reference sequence). Trimming cost V 1 base and J 0 bases, with 6 bases left between them. The CDR3 DNA reads as TGTGCCTGGAGTGGGCACTTGAACACTGAAGCTTTCTTT. Its translation: CAWSGHLNTEAFF.

This chain links TRBV2 with TRBJ1-2; D is possibly TRBD1 (6 bases). Germline CDR1 is SNHLY and CDR2 is FYNNEI. The ends were cut back, 3 bases at V and 4 bases at J, with 15 bases in the middle. CDR3 length equals 15 residues. Here the CDR3 reads CASSEMTGLFYGYTF. For the CDR3, the DNA is TGTGCCAGCAGTGAGATGACAGGCCTCTTCTATGGCTACACCTTC.

This clone was detected a few times. The gene calls are TRBV11-2 and TRBJ1-1; 9 nucleotides line up with TRBD1. Germline CDR1 reads SGHAT; CDR2 reads FQNNGV. This CDR3 spans 16 amino acids. Losses at the gene ends were 5 bases for V and 4 bases for J; bases not matched to a gene: 11. CDR3 in amino acids: CASSPQGTGRTTEAFF. The CDR3 DNA reads TGTGCCAGCAGCCCCCAGGGGACAGGGCGGACCACTGAAGCTTTCTTT.

The J gene is TRBJ2-7, the V gene TRBV27; a possible D gene is TRBD2 (5 bases). The CDR3 runs to 12 residues. V shed 10 bases and J shed 0 bases, with 10 bases lying between them. In germline, CDR1 is MNHEY, CDR2 SMNVEV (reference sequence). The CDR3 region is CATSTNSYEQYF. The CDR3 DNA reads as TGTGCCACTAGCACAAACTCCTACGAGCAGTACTTC.

This clone occurred once. This chain connects TRBV5-4 to TRBJ2-5; unclear D gene. The CDR3 is made up of 12 amino acids. V was cut by 4 bases and J by 2 bases, with 6 bases left in between. Per the germline V gene, CDR1 is SGHNT and CDR2 is YYREEE (reference sequence). CDR3: CASSPRQETQYF. In DNA, the CDR3 is TGTGCCAGCAGCCCTAGGCAAGAGACCCAGTACTTC.

This clone was detected once. The chain combines TRBV14 with TRBJ2-7; D ambiguous. Trimming removed 1 base at V and 5 bases at J, with 3 bases between. CDR1 and CDR2 (germline): SGHDN, FVKESK. There are 11 residues in the CDR3. CDR3 sequence reads: CASSQGHEQYF. Written as DNA, the CDR3 is TGTGCCAGCAGCCAAGGTCACGAGCAGTACTTC.

The chain has TRBV10-2 and TRBJ1-3; the D gene is possibly TRBD1 (5 bases). CDR3 length: 20 amino acids. Trimming stripped 3 bases from V and 1 base from J, with 25 bases between. Germline V gives CDR1 WSHSY, CDR2 SAAADI. The CDR3 region is CASSEPWGDQQSVSGNTIYF. CDR3 coding DNA: TGCGCCAGCAGTGAACCGTGGGGGGACCAGCAATCGGTATCTGGAAACACCATATATTTT.

The V gene is TRBV4-1, the J gene TRBJ2-4; 8 bases align to TRBD2. This CDR3 has 15 residues. The V segment lost 2 bases and the J segment 4 bases; nucleotides outside the gene matches: 4. Germline V gene sequence: CDR1 MGHRA, CDR2 YSYEKL. CDR3 in DNA: TGCGCCAGCAGCCAACTACTAGCGGCGAAAAACATTCAGTACTTC. Translation: CASSQLLAAKNIQYF.